A selection of T cell receptor beta chains follows, all from one sample in a study of blood T cell repertoires in COVID-19. Libraries were prepared by immunoSEQ multiplex PCR; TCRdb keeps only in-frame clonotypes and omits some of them. Found here are about half a million clones, approximately 83% of them singletons; the top ten hold approximately 3.2%. The sequenced sample consisted of peripheral blood. Receptors were obtained from a human donor in a cohort sampled during active COVID-19. Both conserved end residues are part of each CDR3. D genes are given only for firm matches. Clone size appears in some rows only: once, few, many, or a class for an expanded clone.

v_call,clone_size,j_call,d_call,cdr3_aa,cdr3_nt
TRBV6-5,few,TRBJ1-1,TRBD1,CASRGQGLLVAFF,TGTGCCAGCAGAGGACAGGGCTTATTGGTAGCTTTCTTT
TRBV5-1,-,TRBJ2-1,-,CASSLRTASSYNEQFF,TGCGCCAGCAGCTTAAGGACAGCCAGCTCCTACAATGAGCAGTTCTTC
TRBV24-1,-,TRBJ2-1,TRBD2,CATSDSSLAGSSYNEQFF,TGTGCCACCAGTGATTCTTCTCTAGCGGGTAGCTCCTACAATGAGCAGTTCTTC
TRBV7-2,-,TRBJ1-2,TRBD1,CASRSLGTGGLGYTF,TGTGCCAGCAGATCGCTCGGGACAGGGGGCTTAGGCTACACCTTC
TRBV28,-,TRBJ2-5,-,CASRQDSRGFGETQYF,TGTGCCAGCAGGCAAGACTCTCGGGGGTTTGGAGAGACCCAGTACTTC
TRBV30,-,TRBJ2-7,TRBD2,CAWSGPSGSYEQYF,TGTGCCTGGAGTGGCCCTAGCGGCTCCTACGAGCAGTACTTC
TRBV9,-,TRBJ2-2,-,CASSDYTTGELFF,TGTGCCAGCAGCGACTATACAACCGGGGAGCTGTTTTTT
TRBV15,-,TRBJ1-1,-,CATGADLITEAFF,TGTGCCACCGGGGCGGATTTAATCACTGAAGCTTTCTTT
TRBV18,-,TRBJ2-5,-,CASSPQQAVQETQYF,TGTGCCAGCTCACCGCAGCAGGCCGTGCAAGAGACCCAGTACTTC
TRBV4-2,-,TRBJ2-3,TRBD1,CASSQDGTVTDTQYF,TGTGCCAGCAGCCAAGATGGGACAGTCACAGATACGCAGTATTTT
TRBV7-8,-,TRBJ2-1,TRBD1,CASSAHGGQTYNEQFF,TGTGCCAGCAGCGCGCATGGGGGACAGACATACAATGAGCAGTTCTTC
TRBV5-1,-,TRBJ2-1,-,CASSLELAADVPPYNEQFF,TGCGCCAGCAGCTTGGAGTTAGCGGCAGATGTTCCCCCCTACAATGAGCAGTTCTTC
TRBV24-1,-,TRBJ1-5,TRBD1,CATSEGQGRKHF,TGTGCCACCAGTGAGGGACAGGGTCGTAAGCATTTT
TRBV6-6,-,TRBJ1-3,-,CATTRSGNTIYF,TGTGCCACCACAAGATCTGGAAACACCATATATTTT
TRBV9,-,TRBJ2-1,TRBD2,CASSSSGSYYNEQFF,TGTGCCAGCAGCTCAAGCGGGAGCTACTACAATGAGCAGTTCTTC
TRBV2,few,TRBJ2-7,-,CASSRTDSYEQYF,TGTGCCAGCAGTCGGACAGATAGCTACGAGCAGTACTTC
TRBV18,-,TRBJ1-3,TRBD1,CASSPIFTPGQGSGNTIYF,TGTGCCAGCTCACCAATTTTCACCCCGGGACAGGGCTCTGGAAACACCATATATTTT
TRBV28,-,TRBJ1-1,TRBD1,CASRPGQMNTEAFF,TGTGCCAGCAGGCCGGGACAGATGAACACTGAAGCTTTCTTT